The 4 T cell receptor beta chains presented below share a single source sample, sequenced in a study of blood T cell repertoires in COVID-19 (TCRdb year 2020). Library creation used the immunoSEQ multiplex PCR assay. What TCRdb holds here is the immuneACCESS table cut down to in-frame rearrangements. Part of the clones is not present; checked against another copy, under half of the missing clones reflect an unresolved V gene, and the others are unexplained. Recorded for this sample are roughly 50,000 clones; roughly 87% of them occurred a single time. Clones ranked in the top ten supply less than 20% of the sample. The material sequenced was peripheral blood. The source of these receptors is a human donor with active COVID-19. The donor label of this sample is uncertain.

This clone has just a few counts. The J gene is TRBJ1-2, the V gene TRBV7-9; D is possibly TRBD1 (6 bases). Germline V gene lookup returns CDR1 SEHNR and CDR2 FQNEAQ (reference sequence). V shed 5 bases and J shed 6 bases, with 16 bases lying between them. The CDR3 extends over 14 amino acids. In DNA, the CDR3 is TGTGCCAGCAGCCCCACCGGGACAAAGAATGGCTACACCTTC. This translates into CASSPTGTKNGYTF.

The CDR3: CASSPLTAYEQYF. As DNA, the CDR3 is TGCGCCAGCAGCCCTCTGACAGCTTACGAGCAGTACTTC. The rearrangement joins TRBV5-1 to TRBJ2-7, with D possibly being TRBD1 (5 bases). Trimming removed 4 bases at V and 4 bases at J, with 12 bases between. Germline V gene data show CDR1 as SGHRS and CDR2 as YFSETQ. The CDR3 has 13 residues.

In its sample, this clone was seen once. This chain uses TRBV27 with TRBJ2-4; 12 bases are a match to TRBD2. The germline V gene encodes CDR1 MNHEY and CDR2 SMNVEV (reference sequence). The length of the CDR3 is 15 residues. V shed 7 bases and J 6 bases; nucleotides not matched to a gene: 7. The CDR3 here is CASIPSGGAGNIQYF. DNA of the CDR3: TGTGCCAGCATACCTAGCGGGGGGGCTGGAAACATTCAGTACTTC.

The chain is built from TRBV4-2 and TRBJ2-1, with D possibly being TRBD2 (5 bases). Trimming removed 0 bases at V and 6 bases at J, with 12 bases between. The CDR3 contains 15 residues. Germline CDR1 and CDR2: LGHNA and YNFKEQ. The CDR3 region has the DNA TGTGCCAGCAGCCAAGACGGTCTAGCTTCCAATGAGCAGTTCTTC. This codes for CASSQDGLASNEQFF.